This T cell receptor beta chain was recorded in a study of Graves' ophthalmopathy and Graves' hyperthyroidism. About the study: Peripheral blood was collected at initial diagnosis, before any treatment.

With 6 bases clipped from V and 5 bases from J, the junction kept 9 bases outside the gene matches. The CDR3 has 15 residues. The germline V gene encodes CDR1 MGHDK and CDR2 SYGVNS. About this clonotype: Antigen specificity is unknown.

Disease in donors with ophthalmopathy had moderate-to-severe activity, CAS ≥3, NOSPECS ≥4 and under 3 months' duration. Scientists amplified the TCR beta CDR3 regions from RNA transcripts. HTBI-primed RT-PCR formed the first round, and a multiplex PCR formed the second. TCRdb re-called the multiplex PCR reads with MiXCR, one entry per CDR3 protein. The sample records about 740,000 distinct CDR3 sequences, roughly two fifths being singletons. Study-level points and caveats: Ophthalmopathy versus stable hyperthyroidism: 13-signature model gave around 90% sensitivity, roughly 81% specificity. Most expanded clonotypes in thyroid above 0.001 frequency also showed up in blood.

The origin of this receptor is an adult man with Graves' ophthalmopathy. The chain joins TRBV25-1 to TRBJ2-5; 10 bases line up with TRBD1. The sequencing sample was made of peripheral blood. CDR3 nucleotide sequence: TGTGCCAGCAGCCCAACCGGGACAGGGGTGGAGACCCAGTACTTC. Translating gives CASSPTGTGVETQYF.